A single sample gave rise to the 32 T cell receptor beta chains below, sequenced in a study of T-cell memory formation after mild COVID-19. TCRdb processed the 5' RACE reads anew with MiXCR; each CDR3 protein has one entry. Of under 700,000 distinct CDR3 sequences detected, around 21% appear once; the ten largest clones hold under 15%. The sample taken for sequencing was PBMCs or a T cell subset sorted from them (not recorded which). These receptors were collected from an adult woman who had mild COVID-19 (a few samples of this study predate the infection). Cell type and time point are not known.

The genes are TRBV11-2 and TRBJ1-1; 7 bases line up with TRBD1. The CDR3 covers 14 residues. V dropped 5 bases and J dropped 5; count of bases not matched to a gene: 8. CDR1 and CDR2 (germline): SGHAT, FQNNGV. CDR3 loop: CASSVQTGTTEAFF. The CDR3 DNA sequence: TGTGCCAGCAGCGTTCAGACAGGGACGACTGAAGCTTTCTTT. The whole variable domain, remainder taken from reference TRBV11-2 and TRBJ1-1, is EAGVAQSPRYKIIEKRQSVAFWCNPISGHATLYWYQQILGQGPKLLIQFQNNGVVDDSQLPKDRFSAERLKGVDSTLKIQPAKLEDSAVYLCASSVQTGTTEAFFGQGTRLTVV.

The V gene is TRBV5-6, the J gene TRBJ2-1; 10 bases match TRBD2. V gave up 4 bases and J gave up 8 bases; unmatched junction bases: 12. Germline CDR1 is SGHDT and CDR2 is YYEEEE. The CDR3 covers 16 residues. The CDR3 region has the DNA TGTGCCAGCAGCCTCCCCCCGGGACTAGCGAGATATGAGCAGTTCTTC. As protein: CASSLPPGLARYEQFF.

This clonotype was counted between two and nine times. The CDR3 protein is CATWGQNTGELFF. The CDR3 bases are TGTGCCACCTGGGGGCAGAACACCGGGGAGCTGTTTTTT. This chain uses TRBV15 with TRBJ2-2, with D possibly being TRBD1 (6 bases). This CDR3 spans 13 amino acids. The V gene's germline CDR1 is LNHNV and CDR2 YYDKDF (reference sequence). V gave up 8 bases and J gave up 1 base, with 8 bases separating them.

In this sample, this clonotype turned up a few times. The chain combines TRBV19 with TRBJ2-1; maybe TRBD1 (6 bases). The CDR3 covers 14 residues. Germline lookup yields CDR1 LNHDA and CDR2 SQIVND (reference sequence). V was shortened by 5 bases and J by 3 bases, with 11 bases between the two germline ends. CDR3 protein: CASSSDSFYNEQFF. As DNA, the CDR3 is TGTGCCAGTAGTTCGGACAGTTTCTACAATGAGCAGTTCTTC. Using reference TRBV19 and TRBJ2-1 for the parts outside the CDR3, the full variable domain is DGGITQSPKYLFRKEGQNVTLSCEQNLNHDAMYWYRQDPGQGLRLIYYSQIVNDFQKGDIAEGYSVSREKKESFPLTVTSAQKNPTAFYLCASSSDSFYNEQFFGPGTRLTVL.

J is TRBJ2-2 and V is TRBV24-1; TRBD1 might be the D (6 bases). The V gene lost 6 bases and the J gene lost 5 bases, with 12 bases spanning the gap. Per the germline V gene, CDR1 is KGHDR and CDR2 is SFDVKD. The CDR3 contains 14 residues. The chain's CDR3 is CATSPGVGTGELFF. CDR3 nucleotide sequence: TGTGCCACCAGTCCAGGGGTCGGAACCGGGGAGCTGTTTTTT.

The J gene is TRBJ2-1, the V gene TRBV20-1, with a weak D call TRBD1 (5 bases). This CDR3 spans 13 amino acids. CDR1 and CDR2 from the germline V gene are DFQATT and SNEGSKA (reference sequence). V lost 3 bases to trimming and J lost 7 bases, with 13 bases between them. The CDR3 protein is CSASPVGVNEQFF. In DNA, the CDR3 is TGCAGTGCTAGCCCGGTAGGGGTAAATGAGCAGTTCTTC.

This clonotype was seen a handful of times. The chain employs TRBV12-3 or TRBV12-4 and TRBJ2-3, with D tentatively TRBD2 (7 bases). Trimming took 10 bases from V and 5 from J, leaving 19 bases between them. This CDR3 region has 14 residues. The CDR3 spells CATHRGGAGDTQYF. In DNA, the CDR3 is TGTGCCACCCATAGGGGGGGGGCCGGAGATACGCAGTATTTT.

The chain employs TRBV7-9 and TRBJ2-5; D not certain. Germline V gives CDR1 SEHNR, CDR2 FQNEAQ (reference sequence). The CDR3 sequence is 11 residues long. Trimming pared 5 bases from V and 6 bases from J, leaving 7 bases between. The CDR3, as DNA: TGTGCCAGCAGCCCCCTGAAGACCCAGTACTTC. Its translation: CASSPLKTQYF.

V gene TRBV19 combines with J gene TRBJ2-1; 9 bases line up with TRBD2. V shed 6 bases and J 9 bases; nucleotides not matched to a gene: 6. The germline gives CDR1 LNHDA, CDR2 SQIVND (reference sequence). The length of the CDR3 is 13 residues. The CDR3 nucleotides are TGTGCCAGTAGATTAGCGGGAGATGTTGAGCAGTTCTTC. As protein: CASRLAGDVEQFF. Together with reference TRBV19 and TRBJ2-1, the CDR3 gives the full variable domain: DGGITQSPKYLFRKEGQNVTLSCEQNLNHDAMYWYRQDPGQGLRLIYYSQIVNDFQKGDIAEGYSVSREKKESFPLTVTSAQKNPTAFYLCASRLAGDVEQFFGPGTRLTVL.

CDR3 region: CASTNAGNTIYF. DNA of the CDR3: TGTGCCAGTACCAATGCGGGAAACACCATATATTTT. The chain employs TRBV19 and TRBJ1-3; D is unresolved. This CDR3 contains 12 residues. Germline loops: CDR1 LNHDA, CDR2 SQIVND (reference sequence). The ends were cut back, 7 bases at V and 4 bases at J, with 8 bases in the middle.

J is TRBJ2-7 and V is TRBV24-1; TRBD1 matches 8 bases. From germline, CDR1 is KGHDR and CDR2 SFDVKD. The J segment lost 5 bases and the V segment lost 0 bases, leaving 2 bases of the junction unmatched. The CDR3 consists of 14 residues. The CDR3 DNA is TGTGCCACCAGTGATTTGGACAGGGGACACGAGCAGTACTTC. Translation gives CATSDLDRGHEQYF.

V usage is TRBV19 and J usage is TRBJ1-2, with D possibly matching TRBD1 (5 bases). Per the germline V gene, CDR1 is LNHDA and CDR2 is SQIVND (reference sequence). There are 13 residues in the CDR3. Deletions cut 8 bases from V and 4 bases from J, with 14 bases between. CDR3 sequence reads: CASLKGRGYGYTF. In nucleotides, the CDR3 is TGTGCCAGTTTAAAGGGGCGCGGCTATGGCTACACCTTC.

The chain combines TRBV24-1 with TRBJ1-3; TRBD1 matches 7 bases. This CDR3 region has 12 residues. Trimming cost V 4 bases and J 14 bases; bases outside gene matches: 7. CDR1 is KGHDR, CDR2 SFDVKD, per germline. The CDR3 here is CATSDPGQDLYF. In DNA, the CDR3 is TGTGCCACCAGTGACCCCGGACAGGACTTATATTTT.

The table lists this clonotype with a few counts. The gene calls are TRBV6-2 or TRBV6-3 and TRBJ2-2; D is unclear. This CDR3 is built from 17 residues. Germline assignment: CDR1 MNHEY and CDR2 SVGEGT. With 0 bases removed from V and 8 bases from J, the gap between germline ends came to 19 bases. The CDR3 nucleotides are TGTGCCAGCAGTTACTCGATGGGTCGGGCCATGGAAGGGGAGCTGTTTTTT. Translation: CASSYSMGRAMEGELFF.

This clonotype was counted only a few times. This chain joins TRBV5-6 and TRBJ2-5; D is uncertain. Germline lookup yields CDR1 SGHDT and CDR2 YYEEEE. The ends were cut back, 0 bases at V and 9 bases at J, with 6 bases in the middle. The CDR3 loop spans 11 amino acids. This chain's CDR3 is CASSLGVAQYF. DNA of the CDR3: TGTGCCAGCAGCTTGGGGGTAGCCCAGTACTTC.

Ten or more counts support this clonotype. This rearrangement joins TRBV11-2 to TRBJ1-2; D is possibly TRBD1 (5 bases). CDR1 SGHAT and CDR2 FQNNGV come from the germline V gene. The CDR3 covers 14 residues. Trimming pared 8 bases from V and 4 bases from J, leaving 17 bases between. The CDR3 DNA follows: TGTGCCAGCGGCGTCTTGGGGGTGGCCTATGGCTACACCTTC. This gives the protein CASGVLGVAYGYTF.

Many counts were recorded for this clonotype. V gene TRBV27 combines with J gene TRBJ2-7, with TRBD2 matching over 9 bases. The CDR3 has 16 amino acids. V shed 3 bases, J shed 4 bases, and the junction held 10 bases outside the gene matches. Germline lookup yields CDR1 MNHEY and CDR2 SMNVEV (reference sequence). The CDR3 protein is CASSFGVGGGAYEQYF. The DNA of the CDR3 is TGTGCCAGCAGTTTCGGCGTGGGCGGGGGGGCGTACGAGCAGTACTTC.

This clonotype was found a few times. The CDR3, as DNA: TGTGCCAGCATCTTCATGGGCAGGGGCGCGTTAAAGGACGGGGAGCTGTTTTTT. Its protein is CASIFMGRGALKDGELFF. The chain combines TRBV12-3 or TRBV12-4 with TRBJ2-2; possible D gene TRBD1, 6 bases. With 7 bases removed from V and 7 bases from J, the gap between germline ends came to 28 bases. This CDR3 has 18 residues.

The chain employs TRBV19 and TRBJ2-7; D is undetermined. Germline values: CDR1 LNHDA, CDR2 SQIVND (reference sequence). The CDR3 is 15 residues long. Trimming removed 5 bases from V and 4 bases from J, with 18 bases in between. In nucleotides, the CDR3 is TGTGCCAGTAGTCTCCATGAGCGTCCGGATTACGAGCAGTACTTC. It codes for CASSLHERPDYEQYF.

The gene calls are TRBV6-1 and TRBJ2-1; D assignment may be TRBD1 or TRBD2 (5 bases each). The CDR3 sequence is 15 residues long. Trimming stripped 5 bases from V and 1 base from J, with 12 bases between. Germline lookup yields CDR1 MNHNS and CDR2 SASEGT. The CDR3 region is CASSPRDLSYNEQFF. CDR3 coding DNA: TGTGCCAGCAGTCCCCGGGACCTTTCCTACAATGAGCAGTTCTTC.

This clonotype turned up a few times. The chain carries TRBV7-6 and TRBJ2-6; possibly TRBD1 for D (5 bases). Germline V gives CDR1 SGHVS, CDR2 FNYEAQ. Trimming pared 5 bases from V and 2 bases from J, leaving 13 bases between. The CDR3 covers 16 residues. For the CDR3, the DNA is TGTGCCAGCAGCCAGAAGACAGTCACTGGGGCCAACGTCCTGACTTTC. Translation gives CASSQKTVTGANVLTF.

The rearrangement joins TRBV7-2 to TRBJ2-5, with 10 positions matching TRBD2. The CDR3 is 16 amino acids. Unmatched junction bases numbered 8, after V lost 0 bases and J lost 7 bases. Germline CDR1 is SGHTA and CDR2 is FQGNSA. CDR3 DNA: TGTGCCAGCAGCTTAGCGGGGGTAGGGACTAGCGTGACCCAGTACTTC. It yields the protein CASSLAGVGTSVTQYF. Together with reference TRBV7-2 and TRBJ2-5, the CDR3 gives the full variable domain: GAGVSQSPSNKVTEKGKDVELRCDPISGHTALYWYRQSLGQGLEFLIYFQGNSAPDKSGLPSDRFSAERTGGSVSTLTIQRTQQEDSAVYLCASSLAGVGTSVTQYFGPGTRLLVL.

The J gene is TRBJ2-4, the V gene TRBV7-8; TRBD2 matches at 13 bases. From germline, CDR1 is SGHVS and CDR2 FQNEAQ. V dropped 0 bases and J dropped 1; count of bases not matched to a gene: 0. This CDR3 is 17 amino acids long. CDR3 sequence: CASSLAGLAGAKNIQYF. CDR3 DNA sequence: TGTGCCAGCAGCTTAGCGGGACTAGCGGGGGCCAAAAACATTCAGTACTTC.

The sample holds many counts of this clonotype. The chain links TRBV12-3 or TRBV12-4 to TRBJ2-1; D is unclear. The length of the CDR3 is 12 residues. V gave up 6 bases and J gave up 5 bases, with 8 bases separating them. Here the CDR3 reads CASSPDHNEQFF. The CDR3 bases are TGTGCCAGCAGCCCAGACCACAATGAGCAGTTCTTC.

The CDR3 region is CASSSWDYHTGELFF. The CDR3 DNA sequence: TGTGCCAGTAGTAGTTGGGACTATCACACCGGGGAGCTGTTTTTT. The chain joins TRBV19 to TRBJ2-2; TRBD2 matches 7 bases. Germline trimming cut 4 bases from V and 3 bases from J; bases unmatched to any gene: 5. The CDR3 is 15 residues long. Looked up from germline, CDR1 is LNHDA and CDR2 is SQIVND (reference sequence).

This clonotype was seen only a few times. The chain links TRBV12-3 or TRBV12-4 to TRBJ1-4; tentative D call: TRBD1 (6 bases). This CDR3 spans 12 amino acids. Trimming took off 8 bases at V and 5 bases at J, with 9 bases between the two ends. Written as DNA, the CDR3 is TGTGCCAGCGGAAGGGGGAATGAAAAACTGTTTTTT. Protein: CASGRGNEKLFF.

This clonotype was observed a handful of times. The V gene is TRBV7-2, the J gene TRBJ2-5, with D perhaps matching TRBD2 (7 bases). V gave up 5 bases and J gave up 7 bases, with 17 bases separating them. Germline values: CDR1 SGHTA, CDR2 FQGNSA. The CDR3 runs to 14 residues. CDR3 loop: CASSPQIGGGTQYF. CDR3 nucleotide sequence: TGTGCCAGCAGCCCTCAGATAGGGGGGGGGACCCAGTACTTC.

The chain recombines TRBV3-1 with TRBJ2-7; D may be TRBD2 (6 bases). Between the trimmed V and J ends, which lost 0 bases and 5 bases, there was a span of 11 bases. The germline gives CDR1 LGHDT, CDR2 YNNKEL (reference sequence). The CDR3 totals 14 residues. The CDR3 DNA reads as TGTGCCAGCAGCCAAGATTCAGGGAGGAACGAGCAGTACTTC. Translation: CASSQDSGRNEQYF.

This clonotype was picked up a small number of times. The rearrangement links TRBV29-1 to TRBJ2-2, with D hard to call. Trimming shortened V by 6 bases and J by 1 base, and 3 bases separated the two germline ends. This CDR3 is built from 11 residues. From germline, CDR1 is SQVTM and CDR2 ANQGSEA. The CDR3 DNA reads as TGCAGCGTCTTGAACACCGGGGAGCTGTTTTTT. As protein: CSVLNTGELFF.

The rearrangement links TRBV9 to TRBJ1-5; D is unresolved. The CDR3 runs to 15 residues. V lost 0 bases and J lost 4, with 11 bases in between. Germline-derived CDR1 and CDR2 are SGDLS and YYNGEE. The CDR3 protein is CASSVGGRPNQPQHF. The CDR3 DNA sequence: TGTGCCAGCAGCGTAGGAGGTCGGCCTAATCAGCCCCAGCATTTT.

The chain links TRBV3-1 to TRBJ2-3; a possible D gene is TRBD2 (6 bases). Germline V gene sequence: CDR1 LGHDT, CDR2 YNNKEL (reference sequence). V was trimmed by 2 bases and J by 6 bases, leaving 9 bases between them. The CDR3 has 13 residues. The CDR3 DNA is TGTGCCAGCAGCCAAATCGGAGGGGATACGCAGTATTTT. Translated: CASSQIGGDTQYF.

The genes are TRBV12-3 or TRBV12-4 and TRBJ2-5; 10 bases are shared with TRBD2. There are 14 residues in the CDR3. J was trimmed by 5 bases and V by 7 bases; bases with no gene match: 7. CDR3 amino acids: CASTRAGGTETQYF. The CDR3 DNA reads TGTGCCAGCACCCGAGCGGGAGGGACGGAGACCCAGTACTTC.